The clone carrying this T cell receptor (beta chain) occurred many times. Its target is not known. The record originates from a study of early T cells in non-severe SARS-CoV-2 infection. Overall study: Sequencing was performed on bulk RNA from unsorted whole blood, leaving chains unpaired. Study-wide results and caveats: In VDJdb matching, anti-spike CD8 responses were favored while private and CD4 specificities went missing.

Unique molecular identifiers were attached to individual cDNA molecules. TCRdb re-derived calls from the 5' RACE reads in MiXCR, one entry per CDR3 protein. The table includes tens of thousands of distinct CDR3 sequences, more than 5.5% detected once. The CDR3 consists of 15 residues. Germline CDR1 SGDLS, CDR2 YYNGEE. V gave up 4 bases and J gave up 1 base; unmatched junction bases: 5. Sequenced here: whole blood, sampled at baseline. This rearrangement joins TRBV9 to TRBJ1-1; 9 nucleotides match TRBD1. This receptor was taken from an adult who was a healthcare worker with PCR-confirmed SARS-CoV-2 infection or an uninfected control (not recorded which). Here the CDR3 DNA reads TGTGCCAGCAGCCCAGGACAGGGGTGGAACACTGAAGCTTTCTTT. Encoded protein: CASSPGQGWNTEAFF.